Listed below are T cell receptor beta chains from one sample, sequenced in a study of shared clonotypes between healthy human individuals. The repertoire was sequenced with immunoSEQ multiplex PCR; TCRdb's copy has only in-frame clones and lacks some. The sample contains some 530,000 clones, 70% to 85% of which appear only once. The specimen sequenced was PBMCs. The receptors were sampled from a woman aged 40 to 50 in good health. Some clones in this sample may be carry-over from other donors' samples. Both conserved end residues are part of each CDR3. The D gene is left open where the match is weak. Clone size is given for some rows only: seen once, a few or many times, or a class if the clone is expanded.

>-|TRBV18|TRBJ2-4|-
TGTGCCAGACGACGGGGCGAAAACATTCAGTACTTC
CARRRGENIQYF
>TRBD1|TRBV28|TRBJ2-4|once
TGTGCCAGCAGCCCGCACGGACAGGGGGATGCCAAAAACATTCAGTACTTC
CASSPHGQGDAKNIQYF
>TRBD1|TRBV7-3|TRBJ2-7|-
TGTGCCAGCAGCTTATTGGGACAGGGGTACGAGCAGTACTTC
CASSLLGQGYEQYF
>-|TRBV28|TRBJ1-2|-
TGTGCCAGCAGTTCTCCGGGATCTTCCCCCCCTGGCTACACCTTC
CASSSPGSSPPGYTF
>-|TRBV7-2|TRBJ1-2|many
TGTGCCAGCAGCGCAACTCCACCGGTAGATGGTTACACCTTC
CASSATPPVDGYTF
>-|TRBV13|TRBJ2-1|-
TGTGCCAGCAGCTTAGGCGCTAAGCAGTTCTTC
CASSLGAKQFF
>-|TRBV7-2|TRBJ2-2|-
TGCGCCAGCAGCCCCTCGTCGGGCACCGGGGAGCTGTTTTTT
CASSPSSGTGELFF
>-|TRBV29-1|TRBJ1-1|many
TGCAGCGTGTTCTCACAGGTGAACACTGAAGCTTTCTTT
CSVFSQVNTEAFF
>-|TRBV6-1|TRBJ2-6|few
TGTGCCAGCAGTGATCTTGCGTCTGGGGCCAACGTCCTGACTTTC
CASSDLASGANVLTF
>-|TRBV5-1|TRBJ2-7|-
TGCGCCAGCAGCTTGGATCCGGGGAGCTCCTACGAGCAGTACTTC
CASSLDPGSSYEQYF
>-|TRBV7-7|TRBJ2-7|once
TGTGCTAGCAGCTTGTCCCCTAGCGCTCCCTACGAGCAGTACTTC
CASSLSPSAPYEQYF
>TRBD1|TRBV7-2|TRBJ2-7|-
TGTGCCAGCAGCTTAGAGTATTCGAGGGGGCGGTACGAGCAGTACTTC
CASSLEYSRGRYEQYF
>TRBD1|TRBV2|TRBJ1-2|-
TGTGCCAGCAGTCCCGGGACAGGTCCTCTGGGGGGCTACACCTTC
CASSPGTGPLGGYTF
>TRBD1|TRBV6-6|TRBJ1-5|-
TGTGCCAGCAACCAGGGACAGACACCAAATCAGCCCCAGCATTTT
CASNQGQTPNQPQHF
>-|TRBV23-1|TRBJ2-3|-
TGCGCCAGCAGTCAATCGTTGCCCCACCGGGATGGCACAGATACGCAGTATTTT
CASSQSLPHRDGTDTQYF
>-|TRBV10-3|TRBJ2-7|-
TGTGCCATCGGGGACTCAACCTACGAGCAGTACTTC
CAIGDSTYEQYF
>-|TRBV5-6|TRBJ2-7|-
TGTGCCAGCAGCTTGGACCCCGGGGGCTACGAGCAGTACTTC
CASSLDPGGYEQYF
>-|TRBV5-5|TRBJ2-7|-
TGTGCCAGCAGCTTGTCTGCCAGGTCGGTCTCCTACGAGCAGTACTTC
CASSLSARSVSYEQYF
>-|TRBV10-2|TRBJ2-1|-
TGCGCCAGCTTCGAGGGGCACAATGAGCAGTTCTTC
CASFEGHNEQFF
>TRBD2|TRBV2|TRBJ2-7|-
TGTGCCAGTACCGGACTAGCGGGAATCTACGAGCAGTACTTC
CASTGLAGIYEQYF
>-|TRBV11-2|TRBJ2-5|-
TGTGCCAGCAGCTTATCGGCAGGCGGGGAGACCCAGTACTTC
CASSLSAGGETQYF
>TRBD1|TRBV10-3|TRBJ2-7|-
TGTGCCATCAAGGGGGCCCGCTCCTACGAGCAGTACTTC
CAIKGARSYEQYF
>-|TRBV19|TRBJ2-7|-
TGTGCCAGTAGCAGGGATAGCTACTACGAGCAGTACTTC
CASSRDSYYEQYF
>-|TRBV7-2|TRBJ1-1|-
TGTGCCAGCAGCTTACGCGCAGTTTTCATGAACACTGAAGCTTTCTTT
CASSLRAVFMNTEAFF
>-|TRBV9|TRBJ1-2|-
TGTGCCAGCAGCCGCAGGGACCCTCGGGATGGCTACACCTTC
CASSRRDPRDGYTF
>-|TRBV9|TRBJ2-3|once
TGTGCCAGCAGCCTCAATCTAGCGGATACGCAGTATTTT
CASSLNLADTQYF
>TRBD2|TRBV30|TRBJ2-7|-
TGTGCCTGGGCGATCCCGGGACTAGTGTCCTACGAGCAGTACTTC
CAWAIPGLVSYEQYF
>-|TRBV2|TRBJ1-4|-
TGTGCCAGCATCACCACCTACAGGGCGGGTGAAAAACTGTTTTTT
CASITTYRAGEKLFF
>TRBD2|TRBV29-1|TRBJ2-2|-
TGCAGCGTTGAAGGTGCGGGAGGGTTCCCCGGGGAGCTGTTTTTT
CSVEGAGGFPGELFF